This section outlines one T cell receptor (beta chain) sequence together with its context. Its specificity is not known. This entry belongs to a study of radiation and T cells in renal cell carcinoma. Whole-study findings and limits: In blood, top tumor clones expanded by 2 weeks, shrinking by 4.

The time point here: baseline pretreatment blood. Treatment: 15 Gy SBRT to primary tumor, nephrectomy 4 weeks later. Produced via immunoSEQ multiplex PCR; TCRdb's table is partial and in-frame only. The sample lists 130,000 or so clones; less than 85% were seen once. Germline V gene data show CDR1 as LGHNA and CDR2 as YSLEER. The V gene lost 0 bases and the J gene lost 7 bases, with 15 bases spanning the gap. The CDR3 runs 15 residues. The chain combines TRBV4-3 with TRBJ1-2, with D tentatively TRBD1 (6 bases). The origin of this receptor is a woman aged 50 to 60 with renal cell carcinoma. The starting material was blood, obtained from a patient whose treatment included radiotherapy and nephrectomy. In DNA, the CDR3 is TGCGCCAGCAGCCAAGATACGGGGGCTAGTGGTGGCTACACCTTC. This encodes CASSQDTGASGGYTF.